This record concerns one TCR beta chain sequence. What it recognizes is unknown. The CDR3 covers 15 residues. CDR1 SGHAT and CDR2 FQDESV come from the germline V gene (reference sequence). The data originate from a study of monozygotic twins with inflammatory bowel disease. Broader study findings: Relative clonotype sharing with others was diminished in IBD patients versus healthy twins, particularly with disease activity. Resolution of different T cell subtypes was not achieved.

Template switching introduced UMIs that contain a 6-nucleotide sample barcode. Both TCRalpha and TCRbeta cDNA were subjected to two nested PCRs lasting approximately 16 and 10 cycles. TCRdb re-called the 5' RACE reads, yielding one record per CDR3 amino acid sequence without DNA. The sample has around 380,000 distinct CDR3 sequences; the top ten hold 2% to 2.5%. Sequencing used blood. The V gene is TRBV11-1, the J gene TRBJ1-2. The clonotype originates from a human donor with ulcerative colitis or Crohn's disease, or a healthy co-twin of an affected twin (not recorded which). CDR3 protein: CASSLPGQTNYGYTF.